The T cell receptor beta chain under discussion was sequenced for a study of molecular identifiers for immune sequencing clone quantification. Broader study findings: Clones above 20 RNA copies held over 97% of effector molecules, under 1% in naive cells.

TCRdb called the PCR reads again in MiXCR, with one record for every CDR3 protein. The table has more than 450,000 distinct CDR3 sequences, 20% to 25% seen once; the top ten hold about 0.84%. As concerns this clonotype: Its antigen remains unidentified. This may stem from a read error, because a much larger clone lies one nucleotide away.

The CDR3 consists of 14 residues. Trimming pared 4 bases from V and 0 bases from J, leaving 10 bases between. Germline V gives CDR1 LNHDA, CDR2 SQIVND (reference sequence). This receptor was identified in a human donor in good health. Some libraries in this study had Jurkat cell RNA spiked in. This sequence joins TRBV19 and TRBJ2-7; no definite D call. Sequencing was done on a sample of naive CD8+ T cells from blood, with Jurkat cell RNA spiked in. Indicated subset: FACS-sorted CD8+CD4-CCR7+CD45RA+ naive T cells. In DNA, the CDR3 is TGTGCCAGTAGTACTGGCAGATACTCCTACGAGCAGTACTTC. Amino acids: CASSTGRYSYEQYF.